This is a list of T cell receptor beta chains from one sample in a study of T cell repertoires in cytomegalovirus infection. What these receptors recognize is not known. Each CDR3 protein gets one entry after TCRdb re-called the reads with MiXCR. Counted here are around 540,000 distinct CDR3 sequences, about 33% occurring once; the ten biggest clones make up roughly 16%. The specimen comprised cultured PBMCs, sampled from culture after CMV antigen stimulation. All receptors come from a human donor in good health (CMV status not recorded). Some clones in this sample may be carry-over from other donors' samples. CDR3s include the opening cysteine and the closing phenylalanine or tryptophan. The size field is filled for only some rows; it gives once, few, many or a size class.

clone_size j_call v_call cdr3_aa
few TRBJ2-1 TRBV11-2 CASSPTAHRVDNEQFF
. TRBJ1-3 TRBV7-2 CASSRGVGLLGNTIYF
few TRBJ1-4 TRBV11-3 CASSLSPGTGSREKLFF
. TRBJ2-7 TRBV11-2 CASSPETGVREQYF
many TRBJ1-5 TRBV7-2 CASKGTGSSNQPQHF
. TRBJ2-3 TRBV23-1 CASSHSGTRRLAGDTDTQYF
. TRBJ2-3 TRBV20-1 CSASALAGVVDTQYF
many TRBJ2-5 TRBV7-2 CASSLVQQETQYF
many TRBJ2-5 TRBV6-6 CASSYGQAPNKETQYF
. TRBJ1-5 TRBV6-6 CASSYPPVVNQPQHF
. TRBJ2-1 TRBV6-2/TRBV6-3 CASSYPWRPTDNEQFF
. TRBJ1-2 TRBV5-6 CASSLEDRGLQSGYTF
. TRBJ2-6 TRBV7-2 CASRPPGTGANVLTF
. TRBJ2-3 TRBV7-9 CASSSRGIFNTDTQYF
. TRBJ2-5 TRBV7-2 CASSLGTSGRRETQYF
few TRBJ2-6 TRBV10-3 CAISESGRGSSGANVLTF
few TRBJ2-5 TRBV7-6 CASSLTGFGETQYF
. TRBJ2-3 TRBV27 CATQGVAGGTDTQYF
. TRBJ2-6 TRBV19 CASTGYKISGANVLTF
. TRBJ2-3 TRBV5-6 CASSLVDRATDTQYF
. TRBJ1-1 TRBV10-3 CAISESTGGITEAFF
. TRBJ2-3 TRBV20-1 CSASESGRSGTDTQYF
many TRBJ1-6 TRBV7-2 CASSLDSGVVYNSPLHF
few TRBJ1-2 TRBV7-3 CASSSDGMGGVGGYTF
. TRBJ1-5 TRBV10-3 CAISPGQLNQPQHF
. TRBJ2-3 TRBV7-6 CASSLRVAGSTDTQYF
few TRBJ1-1 TRBV7-2 CASSPRQGVTEAFF
. TRBJ2-4 TRBV20-1 CSARGRLGKNIQYF
. TRBJ2-3 TRBV6-8 CASSYSGTSGDTQYF
once TRBJ2-7 TRBV7-6 CASSPGTGLPEQYF
. TRBJ2-5 TRBV6-6 CASSYPPDQETQYF
. TRBJ2-1 TRBV4-1 CASSHLQNEQFF
few TRBJ2-1 TRBV28 CASSPTRTNEQFF
. TRBJ2-1 TRBV15 CATSRELRRAGDNEQFF
few TRBJ2-7 TRBV6-1 CASIEQGDSYEQYF
. TRBJ1-5 TRBV2 CASRLTGVPNQPQHF
few TRBJ2-1 TRBV6-6 CASRWGQYNEQFF
few TRBJ2-5 TRBV19 CASTPGQGYQETQYF
few TRBJ2-1 TRBV28 CASSLQGQGWNEQFF
few TRBJ1-4 TRBV7-8 CASSTRQGNEKLFF
. TRBJ2-5 TRBV4-1 CASRPSGGERIGYQETQYF
few TRBJ1-5 TRBV18 CASSLRDRGPYSNQPQHF
. TRBJ2-3 TRBV7-2 CASTLQILSTDTQYF
few TRBJ1-6 TRBV5-4 CASSLTGAVSPLHF
. TRBJ2-1 TRBV6-1 CASRLGQAPYNEQFF
few TRBJ2-1 TRBV5-1 CASSYTGWEQFF
once TRBJ2-2 TRBV6-2/TRBV6-3 CASRGLGLSNTGELFF
once TRBJ1-2 TRBV6-5 CASSYQPGAHGYTF
. TRBJ2-5 TRBV27 CASSNAILQTQYF
. TRBJ2-3 TRBV5-4 CASSLSAWDTQYF
few TRBJ2-3 TRBV15 CATSRESGFSDTQYF
few TRBJ1-4 TRBV6-1 CASRLPGGTGNEKLFF
. TRBJ2-1 TRBV7-9 CASSSIATITNEQFF
. TRBJ1-4 TRBV18 CASSPPGTGGVGNEKLFF
. TRBJ2-1 TRBV11-1 CASSLQNNEQFF
. TRBJ2-1 TRBV10-3 CAISGRYGDEQFF
many TRBJ1-1 TRBV7-9 CASSRRRPEAFF
. TRBJ1-5 TRBV7-6 CASQFEGSNQPQHF
. TRBJ2-3 TRBV28 CASSLDLNTDTQYF
. TRBJ1-1 TRBV12-3/TRBV12-4 CASSLLQFTEAFF